These T cell receptor beta chains were read from a single sample in a study of blood T cells in healthy people across ages. TCRdb redid the calling of the 5' RACE reads with MiXCR, one entry per CDR3 protein. The data contain about 1.1 million distinct CDR3 sequences, around two fifths of them singletons. What was sequenced was blood. These receptors originate from a man between 18 and 35 years old in good health. Each CDR3 is given with its conserved first and last residue. The D gene is left open where the match is weak. Only part of the rows carry a size: once, few, many, or a class if the clone is expanded.

17	TRBV2	-	TRBJ2-7	TRBD2	TGTGCCAGCCGTTCTACGGGAGGGGAGTTGAACTACAATGAGCAGTACTTC	CASRSTGGELNYNEQYF
16	TRBV6-5	-	TRBJ1-2	TRBD1	TGTGCCACCACTCGGAACGTCGGCAGGGGGTCCCATGGCTACACCTTC	CATTRNVGRGSHGYTF
14	TRBV12-3/TRBV12-4	many	TRBJ2-5	TRBD2	TGTGCCAGCAGTTTGAGGCTAGCGGAAGAGACCCAGTACTTC	CASSLRLAEETQYF
13	TRBV19	-	TRBJ2-3	-	TGTGCCGGTAGCCAGTATGCCAGTGATACGCAGTATTTT	CAGSQYASDTQYF
15	TRBV12-3/TRBV12-4	-	TRBJ2-2	TRBD1	TGTGCCACTGCACAAGGGACAGCGAACACCGGGGAGCTGTTTTTT	CATAQGTANTGELFF
11	TRBV2	few	TRBJ2-3	-	TGTGCCAGCAGTGTACTAGGTGCGCAGTATTTT	CASSVLGAQYF
16	TRBV4-1	few	TRBJ2-5	TRBD2	TGCGCCAGCAGCCCGAGCGGGGGTGATAACCAAGAGACCCAGTACTTC	CASSPSGGDNQETQYF
14	TRBV10-3	few	TRBJ2-7	-	TGTGCCATCAGTGGGTGGGACGGATCCTACGAGCAGTACTTC	CAISGWDGSYEQYF
13	TRBV10-3	few	TRBJ2-1	-	TGTGCCATCAGTGCTCTGCAGGACAATGAGCAGTTCTTC	CAISALQDNEQFF
14	TRBV10-3	few	TRBJ2-5	-	TGTGCCATCAGTGAGGGCCCGGTCCGGGAGACCCAGTACTTC	CAISEGPVRETQYF
14	TRBV20-1	-	TRBJ1-1	-	TGCAGTGCTAAAGGAGGCGGAACGAACACTGAAGCTTTCTTT	CSAKGGGTNTEAFF
13	TRBV20-1	few	TRBJ1-5	-	TGCAGTGCTAGTACCGGGATCAATCAGCCCCAGCATTTT	CSASTGINQPQHF